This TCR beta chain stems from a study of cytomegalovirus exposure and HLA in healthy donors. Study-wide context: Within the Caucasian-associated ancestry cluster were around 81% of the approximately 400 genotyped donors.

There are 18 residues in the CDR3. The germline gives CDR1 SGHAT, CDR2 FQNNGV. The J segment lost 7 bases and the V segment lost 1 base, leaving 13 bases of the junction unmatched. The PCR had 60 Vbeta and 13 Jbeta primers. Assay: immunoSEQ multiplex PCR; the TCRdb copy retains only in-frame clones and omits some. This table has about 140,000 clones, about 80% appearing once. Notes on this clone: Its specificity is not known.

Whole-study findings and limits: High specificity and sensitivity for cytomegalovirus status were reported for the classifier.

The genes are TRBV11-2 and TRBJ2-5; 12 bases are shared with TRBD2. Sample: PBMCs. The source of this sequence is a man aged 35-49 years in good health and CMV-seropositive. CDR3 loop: CASSLAPRLAGGYVTQYF. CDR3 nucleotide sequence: TGTGCCAGCAGCTTAGCCCCTAGGCTAGCGGGGGGGTACGTGACCCAGTACTTC.